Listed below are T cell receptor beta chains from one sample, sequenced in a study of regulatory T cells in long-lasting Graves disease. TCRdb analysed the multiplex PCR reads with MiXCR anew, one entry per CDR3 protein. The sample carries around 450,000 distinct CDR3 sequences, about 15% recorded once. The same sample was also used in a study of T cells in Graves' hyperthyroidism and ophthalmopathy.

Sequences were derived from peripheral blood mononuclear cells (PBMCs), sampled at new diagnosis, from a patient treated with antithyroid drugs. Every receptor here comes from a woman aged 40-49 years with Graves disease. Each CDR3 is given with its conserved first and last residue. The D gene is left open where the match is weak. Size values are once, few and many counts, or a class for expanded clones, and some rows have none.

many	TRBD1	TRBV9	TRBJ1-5	CASSPQGSGNQPQHF	TGTGCCAGCAGCCCACAGGGGTCTGGGAATCAGCCCCAGCATTTT
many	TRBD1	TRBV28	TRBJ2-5	CASSPWTGQGETQYF	TGTGCCAGCAGTCCCTGGACAGGACAGGGAGAGACCCAGTACTTC
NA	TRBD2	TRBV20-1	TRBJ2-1	CSARVFGGRGDEQFF	TGCAGTGCTAGAGTCTTTGGCGGGAGGGGGGATGAGCAGTTCTTC
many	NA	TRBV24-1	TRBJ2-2	CATSARLSTGELFF	TGTGCCACCAGCGCTAGATTGAGCACCGGGGAGCTGTTTTTT
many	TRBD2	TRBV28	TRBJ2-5	CASSLWLSGGEETQYF	TGTGCCAGCAGTTTATGGCTCAGCGGGGGTGAAGAGACCCAGTACTTC
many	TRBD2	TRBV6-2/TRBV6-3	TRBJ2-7	CASSYSNLAAGYEQYF	TGTGCCAGCAGTTACTCGAACCTAGCGGCCGGCTACGAGCAGTACTTC
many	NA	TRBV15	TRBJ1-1	CATSRDPTIRDAAFF	TGTGCCACCAGCAGAGATCCGACAATCAGGGACGCAGCTTTCTTT
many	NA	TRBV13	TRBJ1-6	CASSPGQTNSPLHF	TGTGCCAGCAGCCCCGGACAAACTAATTCACCCCTCCACTTT
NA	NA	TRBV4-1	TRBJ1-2	CASSRRAPDDYGYTF	TGCGCCAGCAGCCGAAGGGCCCCAGACGACTATGGCTACACCTTC
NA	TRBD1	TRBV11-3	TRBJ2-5	CASGWGTGGAETQYF	TGTGCCAGCGGCTGGGGGACAGGGGGCGCCGAGACCCAGTACTTC
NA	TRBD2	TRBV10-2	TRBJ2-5	CASSETSGSAETQYF	TGCGCCAGCAGTGAGACTAGCGGGAGTGCAGAGACCCAGTACTTC
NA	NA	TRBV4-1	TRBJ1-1	CASSLGGRFMNTEAFF	TGCGCCAGCAGCCTCGGAGGACGTTTCATGAACACTGAAGCTTTCTTT
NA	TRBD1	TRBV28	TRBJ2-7	CASSLLSRTGILMSYEQYF	TGTGCCAGCAGTTTATTGTCCCGGACAGGGATCTTAATGTCCTACGAGCAGTACTTC
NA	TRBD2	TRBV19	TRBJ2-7	CASQAGTSGSFEQYF	TGTGCCAGTCAAGCCGGGACTAGCGGGAGTTTCGAGCAGTACTTC
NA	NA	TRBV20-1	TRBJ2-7	CSARSQGRYERYF	TGCAGTGCTAGGTCCCAGGGCCGCTACGAGCGGTACTTC
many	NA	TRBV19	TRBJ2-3	CASSTAEGLGDTQYF	TGTGCCAGTAGTACAGCGGAGGGGCTCGGAGATACGCAGTATTTT
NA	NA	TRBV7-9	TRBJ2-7	CASSSPRRTYEQYF	TGTGCCAGCAGCTCACCGCGCAGAACCTACGAGCAGTACTTC
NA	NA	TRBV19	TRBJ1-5	CASSSGAGAYSNQPQHF	TGTGCCAGTAGTAGCGGGGCAGGAGCATATAGCAATCAGCCCCAGCATTTT
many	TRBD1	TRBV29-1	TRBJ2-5	CSVAGTGGLPKMFQYF	TGCAGCGTTGCTGGGACAGGGGGACTCCCCAAGATGTTCCAGTACTTC
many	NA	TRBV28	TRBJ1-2	CAHALGSGDGYTF	TGTGCCCACGCTTTAGGATCGGGAGATGGCTACACCTTC
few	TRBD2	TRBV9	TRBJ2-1	CASSVAGGLHNEQFF	TGTGCCAGCAGCGTGGCGGGAGGTCTCCACAATGAGCAGTTCTTC
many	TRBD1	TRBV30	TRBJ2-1	CAWRQQGQGAYNEQFF	TGTGCCTGGAGACAACAAGGACAGGGGGCCTACAATGAGCAGTTCTTC
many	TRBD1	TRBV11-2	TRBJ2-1	CASTFLRDREGGEQFF	TGTGCCAGCACCTTCCTACGGGACAGGGAAGGAGGGGAGCAGTTCTTC
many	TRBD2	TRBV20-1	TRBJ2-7	CSARGTSGRYEQYF	TGCAGTGCTAGGGGGACTAGCGGACGGTACGAGCAGTACTTC
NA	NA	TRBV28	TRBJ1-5	CASSFIPTEIYSNQPQHF	TGTGCCAGCAGTTTCATCCCAACAGAGATTTATAGCAATCAGCCCCAGCATTTT
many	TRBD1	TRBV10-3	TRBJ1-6	CAISDQGGSPLHF	TGTGCCATCAGTGATCAGGGGGGTTCACCCCTCCACTTT
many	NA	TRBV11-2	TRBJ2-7	CASSFRADLSYEQYF	TGTGCCAGCAGCTTTAGGGCGGACCTCTCCTACGAGCAGTACTTC
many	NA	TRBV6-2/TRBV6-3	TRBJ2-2	CASTITQNTGELFF	TGTGCCAGCACCATAACACAGAACACCGGGGAGCTGTTTTTT
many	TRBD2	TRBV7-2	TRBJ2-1	CASSYSAGLAGVEQFF	TGTGCCAGCAGCTACAGCGCGGGACTAGCGGGAGTTGAGCAGTTCTTC
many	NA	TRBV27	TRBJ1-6	CASSLSSESSYNSPLHF	TGTGCCAGCAGTTTATCGAGTGAAAGCTCCTATAATTCACCCCTCCACTTT
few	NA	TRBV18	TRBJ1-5	CARRDTRHQPQHF	TGTGCCAGGAGAGACACGAGGCATCAGCCCCAGCATTTT
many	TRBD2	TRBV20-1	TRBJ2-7	CSARVRTSGGYEQYF	TGCAGTGCTAGAGTTCGGACTAGCGGGGGGTACGAGCAGTACTTC
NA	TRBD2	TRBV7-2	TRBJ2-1	CASSLDGTSGSYNEQFF	TGTGCCAGCAGCTTAGATGGGACTAGCGGCTCCTACAATGAGCAGTTCTTC
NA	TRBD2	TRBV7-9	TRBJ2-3	CASSSDVLGTSGRGPTDTQYF	TGTGCCAGCAGCTCGGACGTGTTGGGGACTAGCGGGAGGGGCCCCACAGATACGCAGTATTTT
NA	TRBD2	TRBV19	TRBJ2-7	CASSTGLAGVYEQYF	TGTGCCAGTAGTACCGGACTAGCGGGAGTCTACGAGCAGTACTTC
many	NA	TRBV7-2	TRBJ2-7	CASGEVVSYEQYF	TGTGCCAGCGGCGAGGTGGTCTCCTACGAGCAGTACTTC
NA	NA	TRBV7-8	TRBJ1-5	CASSPNLNQPQHF	TGTGCCAGCAGCCCAAACCTCAATCAGCCCCAGCATTTT
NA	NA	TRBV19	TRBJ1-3	CASSIVGFGNTIYF	TGTGCCAGTAGTATTGTGGGGTTTGGAAACACCATATATTTT
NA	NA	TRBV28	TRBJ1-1	CASSPSYGTEAFF	TGTGCCAGCAGCCCCTCCTATGGGACTGAAGCTTTCTTT
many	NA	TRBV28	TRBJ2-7	CASNYGGLYEQYF	TGTGCCAGCAACTACGGGGGGCTCTACGAGCAGTACTTC
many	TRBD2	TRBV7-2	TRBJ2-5	CASSLLDLAGPQETQYF	TGTGCCAGCAGCTTATTAGATCTAGCGGGTCCCCAAGAGACCCAGTACTTC
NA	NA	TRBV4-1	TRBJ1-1	CASSQDYWVFF	TGCGCCAGCAGCCAAGATTATTGGGTGTTCTTT
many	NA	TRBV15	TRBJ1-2	CATSSGPGGGYTF	TGTGCCACCAGCAGCGGGCCGGGCGGTGGCTACACCTTC
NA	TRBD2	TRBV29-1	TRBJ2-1	CSVAPRLADFYNEQFF	TGCAGCGTTGCCCCGCGACTAGCGGACTTCTACAATGAGCAGTTCTTC
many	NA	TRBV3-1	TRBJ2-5	CASSQVGLQETQYF	TGTGCCAGCAGCCAAGTGGGACTCCAAGAGACCCAGTACTTC
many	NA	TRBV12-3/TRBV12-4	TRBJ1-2	CASSLSTGHYGYTF	TGTGCCAGCAGTTTAAGTACAGGTCACTATGGCTACACCTTC
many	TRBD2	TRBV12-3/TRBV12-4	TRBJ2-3	CAQGLAGEDTQYF	TGTGCCCAGGGGCTAGCGGGAGAGGATACGCAGTATTTT
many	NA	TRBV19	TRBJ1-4	CASSTRTAEEKLFF	TGTGCCAGTAGTACCAGGACAGCGGAAGAAAAACTGTTTTTT
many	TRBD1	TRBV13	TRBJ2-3	CASSGTRTGYTDTQYF	TGTGCCAGCAGCGGAACGCGGACAGGGTACACAGATACGCAGTATTTT
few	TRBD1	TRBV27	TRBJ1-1	CASSPIRDRGLNTEAFF	TGTGCCAGCAGTCCAATCCGGGACAGGGGGCTGAACACTGAAGCTTTCTTT
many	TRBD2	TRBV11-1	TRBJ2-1	CASSFPGLHNEQFF	TGTGCCAGCAGCTTCCCGGGACTACACAATGAGCAGTTCTTC
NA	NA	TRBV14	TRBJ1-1	CASSRTISPFTEAFF	TGTGCCAGCAGCCGTACGATCAGCCCGTTCACTGAAGCTTTCTTT
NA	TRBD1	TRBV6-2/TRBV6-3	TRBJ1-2	CASSELSLDRANGYTF	TGTGCCAGCAGTGAATTATCTCTGGACAGGGCGAATGGCTACACCTTC
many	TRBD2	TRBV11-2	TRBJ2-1	CASSSRTSGSGNEQFF	TGTGCCAGCAGCTCTCGGACTAGCGGGAGTGGTAATGAGCAGTTCTTC
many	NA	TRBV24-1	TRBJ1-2	CATSDSGSPSYTF	TGTGCCACCAGTGACTCGGGTTCCCCAAGCTACACCTTC
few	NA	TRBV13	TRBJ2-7	CASSSPSGLAIPYEQYF	TGTGCCAGCAGCTCTCCCAGTGGTCTAGCGATTCCCTACGAGCAGTACTTC
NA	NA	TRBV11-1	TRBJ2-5	CASSPSQGGGTQYF	TGTGCCAGCAGCCCGTCTCAGGGAGGGGGGACCCAGTACTTC